A single sample is the source of the 24 T cell receptor beta chains below, sequenced in a study of cytomegalovirus exposure and HLA in healthy donors. PCR primers comprised 60 Vbeta and 13 Jbeta primers. Clones were sequenced by immunoSEQ multiplex PCR, and TCRdb holds only the in-frame ones, with some missing. The sample includes roughly 110,000 clones, about 76% of them seen just once. Sequenced material: PBMCs. The receptors were sampled from a man aged 25 to 45 in good health and CMV-seropositive.

V and J are TRBV6-5 and TRBJ2-2; possible D gene TRBD1, 5 bases. Germline CDR1 reads MNHEY; CDR2 reads SVGAGI. With 5 bases removed from V and 1 base from J, the gap between germline ends came to 8 bases. This CDR3 comprises 14 residues. CDR3 nucleotide sequence: TGTGCCAGCAGTACAGGTTGGAACACCGGGGAGCTGTTTTTT. Its translation is CASSTGWNTGELFF.

The chain couples TRBV28 to TRBJ1-4; the D gene is possibly TRBD1 (6 bases). V was clipped by 2 bases and J by 7 bases, with 14 bases between them. CDR3 size: 15 residues. The germline CDR1 and CDR2 sequences are MDHEN and SYDVKM. CDR3 coding DNA: TGTGCCAGCAGTTTAAGAGGGGGTTTTGCTGAAAAACTGTTTTTT. Translating it yields CASSLRGGFAEKLFF.

The V gene is TRBV5-4, the J gene TRBJ2-7; TRBD2 aligns across 11 bases. CDR3 length: 14 residues. Germline CDR1 is SGHNT and CDR2 is YYREEE (reference sequence). With V trimmed by 2 bases and J by 6 bases, 4 bases remained unmatched. The CDR3 reads CASSFTSGGCEQYF. CDR3 coding DNA: TGTGCCAGCAGCTTCACTAGCGGGGGATGCGAGCAGTACTTC.

This chain joins TRBV19 and TRBJ1-1, with 9 bases fitting TRBD1. V lost 6 bases, J lost 11 bases, and 7 bases stayed unmatched. CDR1 is LNHDA, CDR2 SQIVND, per germline (reference sequence). The CDR3 is 12 amino acids. This CDR3 is CASSHDRGYAFF. The CDR3 region has the DNA TGTGCCAGTAGCCATGACAGGGGGTATGCTTTCTTT.

The rearrangement links TRBV18 to TRBJ1-1, with a weak D call TRBD1 (6 bases). Trimming pared 6 bases from V and 1 base from J, leaving 18 bases between. Germline CDR1 reads KGHSH; CDR2 reads LQKENI. The CDR3 sequence is 16 residues long. Here the CDR3 DNA reads TGTGCCAGCTCCCCCGACAGGCCGGGGGGGAACACTGAAGCTTTCTTT. It specifies CASSPDRPGGNTEAFF.

The chain recombines TRBV4-3 with TRBJ1-6, with a possible D match to TRBD1 (6 bases). Per germline, CDR1 LGHNA and CDR2 YSLEER. This CDR3 region has 15 residues. The V end was cut by 3 bases, the J end by 6 bases, with 12 bases between. The chain's CDR3 is CASSQDSGANSPLHF. The CDR3, as DNA: TGCGCCAGCAGCCAGGACAGCGGGGCTAATTCACCCCTCCACTTT.

The chain is built from TRBV29-1 and TRBJ1-2; a possible D gene is TRBD1 (5 bases). The V end was cut by 6 bases, the J end by 4 bases, with 12 bases between. Germline assignment: CDR1 SQVTM and CDR2 ANQGSEA. The CDR3 is 12 amino acids. CDR3: CSVPGTLYGYTF. CDR3 in DNA: TGCAGCGTCCCCGGGACTCTCTATGGCTACACCTTC.

This chain uses TRBV19 with TRBJ1-4, with D possibly being TRBD1 (5 bases). V was shortened by 7 bases and J by 8 bases, with 20 bases between the two germline ends. The germline V gene encodes CDR1 LNHDA and CDR2 SQIVND (reference sequence). This CDR3 has 15 residues. This chain's CDR3 is CASTPRAGSLEKLFF. CDR3 sequence (DNA): TGTGCCAGTACCCCACGGGCAGGGTCGTTAGAAAAACTGTTTTTT.

The chain combines TRBV5-4 with TRBJ1-2; D ambiguous. From germline, CDR1 is SGHNT and CDR2 YYREEE (reference sequence). V shed 4 bases and J shed 9 bases, with 16 bases lying between them. The CDR3 consists of 13 residues. The CDR3 nucleotides read TGTGCCAGCAGCGAGGGCGTGACGGAACGCTACACCTTC. This sequence encodes CASSEGVTERYTF.

The CDR3 here is CASSLRLAGVYEQYF. CDR3 sequence (DNA): TGTGCCAGCAGCCTCAGACTAGCGGGGGTCTACGAGCAGTACTTC. The chain uses TRBV7-8 and TRBJ2-7; 12 nucleotides agree with TRBD2. This CDR3 contains 15 residues. Germline-derived CDR1 and CDR2 are SGHVS and FQNEAQ. The trim removed 5 bases at V and 3 bases at J, leaving 5 bases unmatched.

The chain's CDR3 is CASSESGLAPDTQYF. CDR3 sequence (DNA): TGCGCCAGCAGTGAGTCGGGACTAGCCCCAGATACGCAGTATTTT. The gene calls are TRBV10-1 and TRBJ2-3; 9 bases match TRBD2. V shed 0 bases, J shed 4 bases, and the junction held 2 bases outside the gene matches. This CDR3 comprises 15 residues. Germline V gives CDR1 WNHNN, CDR2 SYGVQD (reference sequence).

The gene calls are TRBV5-4 and TRBJ2-3, with no clear D. This CDR3 region has 15 residues. CDR1 and CDR2 from the germline V gene are SGHNT and YYREEE (reference sequence). Trimming cost V 1 base and J 4 bases, with 13 bases left between them. In nucleotides, the CDR3 is TGTGCCAGCAGCTTGATGCCTGGCAAACCAGATACGCAGTATTTT. Translating gives CASSLMPGKPDTQYF.

The chain is built from TRBV6-5 and TRBJ2-6; D might be TRBD1 (6 bases). There are 16 residues in the CDR3. Germline CDR1 and CDR2: MNHEY and SVGAGI. V was cut by 2 bases and J by 1 base, with 9 bases left in between. In DNA form, the CDR3 reads TGTGCCAGCAGTTACATCCAGGGGTCTGGGGCCAACGTCCTGACTTTC. It specifies CASSYIQGSGANVLTF.

This clone was observed a handful of times. The gene calls are TRBV4-1 and TRBJ1-2; the D gene is possibly TRBD1 (6 bases). CDR1 is MGHRA, CDR2 YSYEKL, per germline. The CDR3 has 19 amino acids. V lost 2 bases, J lost 2 bases, and 24 bases lay in between. The CDR3 DNA reads TGCGCCAGCAGCCAACCCCGAGGGGGTCGAGGAGTGTCGAACTATGGCTACACCTTC. Amino acid sequence: CASSQPRGGRGVSNYGYTF.

This clone has a handful of counts. This rearrangement joins TRBV25-1 to TRBJ1-1; perhaps TRBD1 as D (5 bases). Trimming cost V 4 bases and J 0 bases, with 15 bases left between them. Germline V gene sequence: CDR1 MGHDK, CDR2 SYGVNS. The CDR3 runs 16 residues. CDR3 bases: TGTGCCAGCAGTGCCCTCGTGTCGGGGGTGAACACTGAAGCTTTCTTT. Residues: CASSALVSGVNTEAFF. Complete variable domain (other parts from reference TRBV25-1 and TRBJ1-1): EADIYQTPRYLVIGTGKKITLECSQTMGHDKMYWYQQDPGMELHLIHYSYGVNSTEKGDLSSESTVSRIRTEHFPLTLESARPSHTSQYLCASSALVSGVNTEAFFGQGTRLTVV.

This clone has more than one count but fewer than ten. V usage is TRBV7-6 and J usage is TRBJ2-3; 8 bases match TRBD2. CDR1 and CDR2 from the germline V gene are SGHVS and FNYEAQ. The CDR3 covers 15 residues. V was clipped by 3 bases and J by 2 bases; unmatched bases: 4. CDR3 residues: CASSFGGAYTDTQYF. The CDR3 DNA is TGTGCCAGCAGCTTCGGGGGGGCTTACACAGATACGCAGTATTTT.

As to this clone: An end of the junction differs from the germline gene, which may be a read error. CDR3 region: CASRLGQGDNSPLHF. The DNA for the CDR3 is TGCGCCAGCAGGTTGGGACAGGGGGATAATTCACCCCTCCACTTT. The genes are TRBV5-1 and TRBJ1-6, with 11 bases identical to TRBD1. Looked up from germline, CDR1 is SGHRS and CDR2 is YFSETQ. The CDR3 consists of 15 residues.

The chain joins TRBV10-1 to TRBJ2-5, with a tentative D call TRBD1 (6 bases). The V gene lost 3 bases and the J gene lost 2 bases, with 10 bases spanning the gap. CDR1 and CDR2 (germline): WNHNN, SYGVQD (reference sequence). This CDR3 has 14 residues. CDR3: CASSDTGQQETQYF. The CDR3 bases are TGCGCCAGCAGTGACACCGGACAGCAAGAGACCCAGTACTTC.

This rearrangement joins TRBV7-6 to TRBJ1-2, with D possibly being TRBD1 (6 bases). The CDR3 sequence is 13 residues long. V was cut by 6 bases and J by 4 bases, with 12 bases left in between. Per germline, CDR1 SGHVS and CDR2 FNYEAQ. CDR3 sequence reads: CASSLGTSYGYTF. In DNA form, the CDR3 reads TGTGCCAGCAGTTTGGGGACAAGCTATGGCTACACCTTC.

The rearrangement uses TRBV28 and TRBJ2-1, with 9 bases that match TRBD1. V was pared by 2 bases and J by 1 base, with 3 bases of the junction left unmatched. Germline V gene data show CDR1 as MDHEN and CDR2 as SYDVKM. CDR3 length: 16 residues. The CDR3: CASSLRTGVSYNEQFF. The CDR3 coding sequence is TGTGCCAGCAGTTTACGGACAGGGGTATCCTACAATGAGCAGTTCTTC.

The V gene is TRBV5-6, the J gene TRBJ1-4, with D perhaps TRBD1 (5 bases). Germline V CDR1 and CDR2: SGHDT, YYEEEE. The length of the CDR3 is 16 residues. Between the trimmed V and J ends, which lost 4 bases and 0 bases, there was a span of 13 bases. CDR3 amino acids: CASSVPGAATNEKLFF. Here the CDR3 DNA reads TGTGCCAGCAGCGTTCCTGGGGCGGCAACTAATGAAAAACTGTTTTTT.

This clone came up once. This chain links TRBV18 with TRBJ2-1; possible D gene TRBD1, 6 bases. The V end was cut by 3 bases, the J end by 9 bases, with 15 bases between. This CDR3 contains 14 residues. Germline lookup yields CDR1 KGHSH and CDR2 LQKENI. In nucleotides, the CDR3 is TGTGCCAGCTCACCCCGCTACAGGGCCGGTGAGCAGTTCTTC. It codes for CASSPRYRAGEQFF.

This chain connects TRBV6-7 to TRBJ1-4, with a possible D match to TRBD1 (5 bases). TRBV6-7 is designated an ORF whose function remains uncertain. V lost 9 bases to trimming and J lost 3 bases, with 17 bases between them. The CDR3 loop spans 15 amino acids. CDR3 in DNA: TGTGCCAGTCCGGGAGGGGACTGTCCTAATGAAAAACTGTTTTTT. It encodes CASPGGDCPNEKLFF.

J is TRBJ1-6 and V is TRBV30; D ambiguous. The CDR3 is 13 amino acids. Germline V lookup: CDR1 GTSNPN, CDR2 SVGIG (reference sequence). Trimming stripped 3 bases from V and 4 bases from J, with 7 bases between. CDR3: CAWRKEYNSPLHF. As DNA, the CDR3 is TGTGCCTGGAGAAAGGAGTATAATTCACCCCTCCACTTT.